This is a list of T cell receptor beta chains from one sample in a study of OX40 agonist ivuxolimab in advanced cancers. Sequencing was performed with immunoSEQ multiplex PCR; in TCRdb, only in-frame clones are kept and a portion is missing. The data contain fewer than 35,000 clones, 80% to 85% of them singletons. Sequenced here: CD4+ or CD8+ T cells sorted from blood, sampled in a trial of the OX40 agonist ivuxolimab. Receptor source: an adult with an advanced solid tumor such as melanoma, head and neck, liver or kidney cancer. The CDR3 runs from the conserved cysteine through the conserved F or W. The D gene is left open where the match is weak. Rows give clone size only sometimes, using once, few, many, or a class for an expanded clone.

d_call | j_call | v_call | clone_size | cdr3_nt | cdr3_aa
. | TRBJ1-1 | TRBV21-1 | . | TGTGCCAGCAGCGGGGAGCTAGCTACAATTCGCACTGAAGCTTTCTTT | CASSGELATIRTEAFF
. | TRBJ1-1 | TRBV5-6 | . | TGTGCCAGCAGCTTGGTCCCTTATCACACTGAAGCTTTCTTT | CASSLVPYHTEAFF
. | TRBJ2-2 | TRBV5-6 | . | TGTGCCAGCAGCTTGCCCGGGACAACCGGGGAGCTGTTTTTT | CASSLPGTTGELFF
TRBD2 | TRBJ2-3 | TRBV5-5 | once | TGTGCCAGCAGCTTGGTTCTAGCGGGAGGGGATACGCAGTATTTT | CASSLVLAGGDTQYF
TRBD1 | TRBJ2-6 | TRBV19 | . | TGTGCCAGTTCCGGGACAGGATTCTCTGGGGCCAACGTCCTGACTTTC | CASSGTGFSGANVLTF
TRBD1 | TRBJ1-1 | TRBV7-9 | . | TGTGCCAGCAGCCCGCCCGGGACAGGGAAGAACACTGAAGCTTTCTTT | CASSPPGTGKNTEAFF
. | TRBJ1-3 | TRBV6-1 | . | TGTGCCAGCAGTGAAGCTCAGGGTTCTGGAAACACCATATATTTT | CASSEAQGSGNTIYF
. | TRBJ1-6 | TRBV4-1 | once | TGCGCCAGCAGCCAAGATCTGAAGCCTAGCTCCTATAATTCACCCCTCCACTTT | CASSQDLKPSSYNSPLHF
. | TRBJ2-3 | TRBV7-3 | . | TGTGCCAGCAGCTTAATGGGAGCAGGGGGCACAGATACGCAGTATTTT | CASSLMGAGGTDTQYF
TRBD1 | TRBJ1-2 | TRBV27 | . | TGTGCCAGCTCTTCCGGGCAGGGGGCCTATGGCTACACCTTC | CASSSGQGAYGYTF
. | TRBJ2-2 | TRBV10-3 | . | TGTGCCATCAGTGAGTTGCAAGGACTCCTCACCGGGGAGCTGTTTTTT | CAISELQGLLTGELFF
TRBD1 | TRBJ2-5 | TRBV7-2 | . | TGTGCCAGCAGCAAACAGGGGTACCAAGAGACCCAGTACTTC | CASSKQGYQETQYF
. | TRBJ2-7 | TRBV6-1 | . | TGTGCCAGCAGTGATTCTAGTCAGGCCTCAAAGCAGTACTTC | CASSDSSQASKQYF
. | TRBJ2-7 | TRBV5-1 | . | TGCGCCAGCAGCTTGGGCGACAGGACCTACGAGCAGTACTTC | CASSLGDRTYEQYF
. | TRBJ2-1 | TRBV29-1 | . | TGCAGCGCTGAACGCGAATACAATGAGCAGTTCTTC | CSAEREYNEQFF
TRBD2 | TRBJ2-7 | TRBV6-1 | once | TGTGCCAGCACCCCATCGGGGGGGAGCTCCTACGAGCAGTACTTC | CASTPSGGSSYEQYF
. | TRBJ2-7 | TRBV18 | . | TGTGCCAGCTCACCCCCCGGGCTCTCCTACGAGCAGTACTTC | CASSPPGLSYEQYF
. | TRBJ2-2 | TRBV14 | . | TGTGCCAGCAGCAAAGAGAGGGAGCTGTTTTTT | CASSKERELFF
TRBD1 | TRBJ2-5 | TRBV30 | . | TGTGCCTGGAGTGTATTCCCTAGGGGGCGGGAGACCCAGTACTTC | CAWSVFPRGRETQYF
. | TRBJ2-5 | TRBV25-1 | . | TGTGCCAGCAGTGAATCGATGTTAAGGTTGGGGACCCAGTACTTC | CASSESMLRLGTQYF
. | TRBJ1-2 | TRBV6-5 | . | TGTGCCAGCGGAAGGGTTACCTATGGCTACACCTTC | CASGRVTYGYTF
. | TRBJ1-2 | TRBV29-1 | . | TGCAGCGTTGAGGGAATAGGATATGGCTACACCTTC | CSVEGIGYGYTF
. | TRBJ2-5 | TRBV2 | . | TGTGCCAGCAGGAAAGAACTAGTCCCCTCAGGAGAGACCCAGTACTTC | CASRKELVPSGETQYF
TRBD1 | TRBJ1-2 | TRBV6-5 | few | TGTGCCAGCAGTTACTCGACAGGGGGTGGCTATGGCTACACCTTC | CASSYSTGGGYGYTF
TRBD1 | TRBJ1-1 | TRBV7-9 | few | TGTGCCAGCAGTCGTCGACAGGGATATGACACTGAAGCTTTCTTT | CASSRRQGYDTEAFF
. | TRBJ2-7 | TRBV5-1 | . | TGCGCCAGCAGAAGTTCAGGGAATTCCTACGAGCAGTACTTC | CASRSSGNSYEQYF
TRBD1 | TRBJ2-7 | TRBV6-6 | . | TGTGCCAGCAGGCTATCCGGGACAGGGACTCAAGAGCAGTACTTC | CASRLSGTGTQEQYF
. | TRBJ2-2 | TRBV6-5 | once | TGTGCCAGCAGCAGGGGTTCAACCGGGGAGCTGTTTTTT | CASSRGSTGELFF
TRBD2 | TRBJ2-1 | TRBV15 | . | TGTGCCACCAGAATAGCGGGGGGGCCTGTATACAATGAGCAGTTCTTC | CATRIAGGPVYNEQFF
. | TRBJ1-5 | TRBV27 | . | TGTGCCAGCAGTTCACGCGGATCCCGAGGCGGGGGAAATCAGCCCCAGCATTTT | CASSSRGSRGGGNQPQHF
. | TRBJ2-2 | TRBV30 | . | TGTGCCTGGGGACAGAGACTGAGCACCGGGGAGCTGTTTTTT | CAWGQRLSTGELFF
TRBD1 | TRBJ2-3 | TRBV5-1 | . | TGCGCCAGCAGCTTAGGACAGGGTGGAGATACGCAGTATTTT | CASSLGQGGDTQYF
TRBD2 | TRBJ2-2 | TRBV6-5 | . | TGTGCCAGCAGACCCGGGACTAGTTCCACCGGGGAGCTGTTTTTT | CASRPGTSSTGELFF
. | TRBJ1-1 | TRBV19 | . | TGTGCCAGTAGTACGGGACTAAAGAACACTGAAGCTTTCTTT | CASSTGLKNTEAFF
TRBD2 | TRBJ2-5 | TRBV27 | . | TGTGCCAGCAGTTTAAGCGGGGGGTACGGGACCCAGTACTTC | CASSLSGGYGTQYF
. | TRBJ1-1 | TRBV6-5 | . | TGTGCCAGCAACCAAGCGTCGACAGGGAACACTGAAGCTTTCTTT | CASNQASTGNTEAFF
TRBD2 | TRBJ2-2 | TRBV7-6 | . | TGTGCCAGCAGCCGACTAGCGGGGGGACCGAACACCGGGGAGCTGTTTTTT | CASSRLAGGPNTGELFF